The clone carrying this TCR beta chain showed up just a few times. Antigen specificity is unknown. The CDR3 length is 16 residues. The germline V gene has CDR1 MNHEY and CDR2 SVGAGI. V shed 1 base and J shed 5 bases, with 17 bases lying between them. The data were obtained in a study of T cells after yellow fever vaccination. Whole-study context: Researchers used SMART-Seq v4 Ultra Low Input to prepare fractions that had low cell numbers.

Notes on the study in general: After the booster, roughly 96% of CD4 and more than 75% of CD8 primary-response clones were re-detected.

TCR cDNA, made by 5'RACE template switching, carried an added universal primer site and UMIs. TCRdb called the 5' RACE reads again in MiXCR, with one record for every CDR3 protein. The repertoire includes some 500,000 distinct CDR3 sequences, approximately 13% of them detected once, and around an eighth sits in the top ten. The sequence came from a young man who received the YFV17D yellow fever vaccine. The source was PBMCs, collected on the day of the yellow fever booster vaccination. The chain employs TRBV6-5 and TRBJ1-2; unclear D gene. The CDR3, as DNA: TGTGCCAGCAGTTACTACTCCGGGAACTCGGGGTATGGCTACACCTTC. Encoded protein: CASSYYSGNSGYGYTF.